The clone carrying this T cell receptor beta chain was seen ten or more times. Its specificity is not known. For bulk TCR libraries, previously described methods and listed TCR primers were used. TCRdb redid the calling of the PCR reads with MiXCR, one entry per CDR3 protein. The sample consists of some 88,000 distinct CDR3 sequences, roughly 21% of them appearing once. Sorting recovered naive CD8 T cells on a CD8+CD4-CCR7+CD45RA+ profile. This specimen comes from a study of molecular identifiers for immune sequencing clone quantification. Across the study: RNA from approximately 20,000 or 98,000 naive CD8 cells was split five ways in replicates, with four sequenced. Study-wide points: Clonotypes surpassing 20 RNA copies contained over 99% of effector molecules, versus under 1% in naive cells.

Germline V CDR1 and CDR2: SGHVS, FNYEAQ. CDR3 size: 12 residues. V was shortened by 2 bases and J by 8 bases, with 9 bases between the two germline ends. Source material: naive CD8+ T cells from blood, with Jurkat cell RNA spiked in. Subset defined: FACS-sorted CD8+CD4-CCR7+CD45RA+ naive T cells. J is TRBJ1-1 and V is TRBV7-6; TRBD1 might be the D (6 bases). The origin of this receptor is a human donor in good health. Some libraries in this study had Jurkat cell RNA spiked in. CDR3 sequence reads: CASSLTGKEAFF. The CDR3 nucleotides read TGTGCCAGCAGCTTAACAGGGAAAGAAGCTTTCTTT.